The 25 T cell receptor beta chains below all came from one sample that was sequenced in a study of T cells in Graves' hyperthyroidism and ophthalmopathy (dated by TCRdb to between 2019 and 2020). Library prep was done by multiplex PCR. Sequencing took place on an Illumina HiSeq 2000. TCR beta CDR3 regions were amplified from RNA transcripts. The TCR CDR3 was subjected to a first round of RT-PCR using the HTBI primer set and the Qiagen OneStep RT-PCR kit. TCRdb itself trimmed the public reads at Q25 with fastp, ran MiXCR and retained productive beta chains. All rows with the same CDR3 protein become a single entry with the most common DNA and genes. The sample table records under 450,000 distinct CDR3 sequences; roughly 13% of these occur just once. 20% of the sample is in the top ten clones. The specimen sequenced was blood. These receptors were collected from a man under 40 with Graves' hyperthyroidism that later progressed to Graves' ophthalmopathy.

This clonotype was detected many times. This chain uses TRBV7-2 with TRBJ2-7; tentatively, D is TRBD1 (7 bases). The CDR3 is 15 amino acids. Germline V CDR1 and CDR2: SGHTA, FQGNSA. Between the trimmed V and J ends, which lost 2 bases and 5 bases, there was a span of 16 bases. CDR3 sequence (DNA): TGTGCCAGCAGCTTAAGAGGCCAGGGGGGCAACGAGCAGTACTTC. Protein: CASSLRGQGGNEQYF. Supplemented by reference TRBV7-2 and TRBJ2-7, the full variable domain reads GAGVSQSPSNKVTEKGKDVELRCDPISGHTALYWYRQSLGQGLEFLIYFQGNSAPDKSGLPSDRFSAERTGGSVSTLTIQRTQQEDSAVYLCASSLRGQGGNEQYFGPGTRLTVT.

This clonotype was observed a handful of times. The CDR3 DNA is TGTGCCAGCAGCTTATTCCGGGGTTCAGATACGCAGTATTTT. Protein sequence: CASSLFRGSDTQYF. This chain joins TRBV7-2 and TRBJ2-3; possibly TRBD2 for D (5 bases). Between the trimmed V and J ends, which lost 2 bases and 4 bases, there was a span of 10 bases. Looked up from germline, CDR1 is SGHTA and CDR2 is FQGNSA. The CDR3 contains 14 residues. Full variable domain (remainder filled in from reference TRBV7-2 and TRBJ2-3): GAGVSQSPSNKVTEKGKDVELRCDPISGHTALYWYRQSLGQGLEFLIYFQGNSAPDKSGLPSDRFSAERTGGSVSTLTIQRTQQEDSAVYLCASSLFRGSDTQYFGPGTRLTVL.

The rearrangement joins TRBV12-3 or TRBV12-4 to TRBJ2-5; TRBD1 agrees at 8 bases. The CDR3 extends over 14 amino acids. Germline trimming cut 3 bases from V and 5 bases from J; bases unmatched to any gene: 5. CDR3 region: CASSFSRGLETQYF. As DNA, the CDR3 is TGTGCCAGCAGTTTCTCCAGGGGGCTGGAGACCCAGTACTTC.

This clonotype was observed many times. One end of the junction is discordant with germline, which a read error may explain. This sequence joins TRBV20-1 and TRBJ1-1, with TRBD1 identical over 8 bases. This CDR3 region has 18 residues. Germline loops: CDR1 DFQATT, CDR2 SNEGSKA (reference sequence). CDR3 nucleotides: TGCAGTGTTAGAATTGGCGCAGGGGGCGGGGTGACTGGCACTGAAGCTTTCTTT. Its protein is CSVRIGAGGGVTGTEAFF.

This clonotype was counted ten times or more. The V call is TRBV30, the J call TRBJ2-7; D unclear. Germline-derived CDR1 and CDR2 are GTSNPN and SVGIG (reference sequence). The CDR3 contains 13 residues. V shed 3 bases and J shed 0 bases, with 9 bases lying between them. CDR3 protein: CAWRFKGSYEQYF. In DNA, the CDR3 is TGTGCCTGGAGGTTCAAAGGCTCCTACGAGCAGTACTTC.

This chain links TRBV6-1 with TRBJ2-7; the D call may be TRBD1 or TRBD2 (5 bases each). V lost 7 bases and J lost 0, with 16 bases in between. In germline, CDR1 is MNHNS, CDR2 SASEGT. This CDR3 has 15 residues. The CDR3 coding sequence is TGTGCCAGCACCAACGGGGCAGCCAGCTCCTACGAGCAGTACTTC. Translated: CASTNGAASSYEQYF.

In its sample, this clonotype was seen a few times. The rearrangement joins TRBV5-6 to TRBJ1-3; D ambiguous. The V end lost 2 bases, the J end lost 0 bases, and 6 bases lay between the germline ends. CDR1 is SGHDT and CDR2 is YYEEEE in the germline V gene. This CDR3 region has 14 residues. The CDR3 protein is CASSFGLSGNTIYF. The CDR3 DNA follows: TGTGCCAGCAGCTTCGGACTCTCTGGAAACACCATATATTTT.

This clonotype was observed a few times. V is TRBV13 and J is TRBJ2-2; 12 bases line up with TRBD2. The V gene's germline CDR1 is PRHDT and CDR2 FYEKMQ (reference sequence). The CDR3 covers 19 residues. The V gene end was trimmed by 5 bases and the J gene end by 0 bases; junction bases not matched to a gene: 10. In DNA form, the CDR3 reads TGTGCCAGCAGCCCAATTACTCGACTAGCGGGGGCGAACACCGGGGAGCTGTTTTTT. As protein: CASSPITRLAGANTGELFF.

The V call is TRBV29-1, the J call TRBJ1-2; 11 positions agree with TRBD1. CDR3 length: 13 residues. Trimming at V came to 6 bases and at J to 5 bases, leaving 5 bases not matched to a gene. Germline values: CDR1 SQVTM, CDR2 ANQGSEA. CDR3 coding DNA: TGCAGCGTAGGACAGGGGGCTCGTTATGGCTACACCTTC. Protein sequence: CSVGQGARYGYTF.

In this sample, this clonotype turned up many times. The gene calls are TRBV28 and TRBJ1-2, with D tentatively TRBD1 (6 bases). V lost 5 bases and J lost 8, with 12 bases in between. The CDR3 loop spans 12 amino acids. Germline V gene lookup returns CDR1 MDHEN and CDR2 SYDVKM. CDR3 sequence reads: CASSGGPRGYTF. As DNA, the CDR3 is TGTGCCAGCAGTGGGGGCCCGCGGGGCTACACCTTC.

This clonotype was found a few times. This sequence joins TRBV3-1 and TRBJ1-1, with TRBD1 identical over 8 bases. Germline trimming cut 6 bases from V and 4 bases from J; bases unmatched to any gene: 4. This CDR3 region has 13 residues. Germline loops: CDR1 LGHDT, CDR2 YNNKEL (reference sequence). CDR3: CASSLTGVTEAFF. In DNA, the CDR3 is TGTGCCAGCAGTCTGACAGGGGTCACTGAAGCTTTCTTT.

This clonotype was seen repeatedly, ten times or more. This chain joins TRBV20-1 and TRBJ1-5, with a possible D match to TRBD1 (6 bases). The CDR3 contains 12 residues. Trimming took off 3 bases at V and 7 bases at J, with 10 bases between the two ends. Germline V lookup: CDR1 DFQATT, CDR2 SNEGSKA (reference sequence). The CDR3 here is CSASRQDQPQHF. The CDR3, as DNA: TGCAGTGCTAGCAGACAGGACCAGCCCCAGCATTTT.

The gene calls are TRBV24-1 and TRBJ2-5; D is unclear. Trimming cost V 4 bases and J 6 bases, with 14 bases left between them. The CDR3 contains 14 residues. In germline, CDR1 is KGHDR, CDR2 SFDVKD. The CDR3 nucleotides are TGTGCCACCAGTGACCCGGGCCGGTCCAAGACCCAGTACTTC. It encodes CATSDPGRSKTQYF.

The J gene is TRBJ2-1, the V gene TRBV20-1; D possibly corresponds to TRBD2 (6 bases). This CDR3 region has 15 residues. Trimming stripped 0 bases from V and 5 bases from J, with 14 bases between. Germline V gives CDR1 DFQATT, CDR2 SNEGSKA (reference sequence). The CDR3 here is CSARDRGKVHNEQFF. CDR3 in DNA: TGCAGTGCTAGAGATCGGGGGAAAGTCCACAATGAGCAGTTCTTC.

The V gene is TRBV19, the J gene TRBJ1-4; D is perhaps TRBD1 (6 bases). V lost 4 bases and J 6 bases, leaving 27 bases between the germline ends. The CDR3 covers 19 residues. In germline, CDR1 is LNHDA, CDR2 SQIVND (reference sequence). In nucleotides, the CDR3 is TGTGCCAGTAGTACCCCCCGCCGCGGCAGGGGCGTTAAGGATGAAAAACTGTTTTTT. Its translation is CASSTPRRGRGVKDEKLFF.

The table lists this clonotype with a few counts. The chain has TRBV7-3 and TRBJ2-4, with 9 bases aligning to TRBD2. The germline V gene has CDR1 SGHTA and CDR2 FQGTGA. V shed 5 bases and J 8 bases; nucleotides not matched to a gene: 4. The CDR3 has 13 residues. The CDR3 DNA reads TGTGCCAGCAGCCCAAGCGGGGGGCACATTCAGTACTTC. Its protein is CASSPSGGHIQYF. Variable domain in full (rest from reference TRBV7-3 and TRBJ2-4): GAGVSQTPSNKVTEKGKYVELRCDPISGHTALYWYRQSLGQGPEFLIYFQGTGAADDSGLPNDRFFAVRPEGSVSTLKIQRTERGDSAVYLCASSPSGGHIQYFGAGTRLSVL.

This clonotype was observed a handful of times. The chain employs TRBV20-1 and TRBJ2-7, with 9 bases lining up with TRBD2. After removal of 0 bases from V and 2 bases from J, the junction contained 11 bases not matched to a gene. The CDR3 is 17 amino acids. The germline V gene has CDR1 DFQATT and CDR2 SNEGSKA (reference sequence). The CDR3 DNA reads TGCAGTGCTAGAGATCAGGTGGCTAGCGGGGCCCCCTACGAGCAGTACTTC. Protein sequence: CSARDQVASGAPYEQYF.

This clonotype was counted a few times. The CDR3 spells CASRPPANQETQYF. CDR3 bases: TGTGCCAGCAGGCCCCCAGCGAACCAAGAGACCCAGTACTTC. V usage is TRBV6-1 and J usage is TRBJ2-5; no clear D. Deletions cut 6 bases from V and 0 bases from J, with 11 bases between. This CDR3 has 14 amino acids. CDR1 is MNHNS, CDR2 SASEGT, per germline.

This clonotype was counted between two and nine times. This rearrangement joins TRBV3-1 to TRBJ2-7, with a possible D match to TRBD1 (6 bases). V lost 4 bases and J lost 5, with 21 bases in between. Germline V gives CDR1 LGHDT, CDR2 YNNKEL (reference sequence). The CDR3 spans 16 residues. The CDR3 sequence: CASSRQALRGLDEQYF. In DNA form, the CDR3 reads TGTGCCAGCAGCCGCCAGGCCTTGAGGGGGTTGGACGAGCAGTACTTC.

For this clonotype: A much larger clone is a single base away; this may be a read error. This chain connects TRBV5-1 to TRBJ2-7, with 7 bases aligning to TRBD1. The germline V gene has CDR1 SGHRS and CDR2 YFSETQ. The CDR3 length is 14 residues. The CDR3 loop is CARSLQGSPYEQYF. Written as DNA, the CDR3 is TGCGCCCGCAGCTTACAGGGGTCTCCCTACGAGCAGTACTTC.

This clonotype was counted ten times or more. The chain links TRBV2 to TRBJ1-1, with D unresolved. The CDR3 has 14 amino acids. Germline V CDR1 and CDR2: SNHLY, FYNNEI. V was shortened by 3 bases and J by 0 bases, with 8 bases between the two germline ends. CDR3 amino acids: CASSESRLNTEAFF. CDR3 DNA sequence: TGTGCCAGCAGTGAGTCCAGATTGAACACTGAAGCTTTCTTT.

Turning to this clonotype: Being one base from a much bigger clone, this may be a read error. The chain joins TRBV15 to TRBJ1-5; possible D gene TRBD1, 5 bases. The CDR3 has 13 residues. Germline CDR1 reads LNHNV; CDR2 reads YYDKDF (reference sequence). Trimming removed 5 bases from V and 2 bases from J, with 7 bases in between. The CDR3 nucleotides read TGTGCCACCAGCGGCAGGGGCAATCAGCCCCAGCATTTT. It codes for CATSGRGNQPQHF.

This clonotype was recorded at least ten times. The CDR3 loop reads CASSRPYNEQFF. The DNA for the CDR3 is TGTGCCAGCAGTCGACCCTACAATGAGCAGTTCTTC. The chain combines TRBV27 with TRBJ2-1; D is unresolved. Germline V gene lookup returns CDR1 MNHEY and CDR2 SMNVEV (reference sequence). The length of the CDR3 is 12 residues. V lost 5 bases and J lost 2, with 4 bases in between.

This clonotype was detected a few times. J is TRBJ2-3 and V is TRBV2, with 9 nucleotides matching TRBD2. V lost 3 bases to trimming and J lost 8 bases; unmatched junction nucleotides: 9. CDR3 length equals 15 residues. The germline CDR1 and CDR2 sequences are SNHLY and FYNNEI. CDR3 region: CASSDPQRGASTQYF. The CDR3 DNA sequence: TGTGCCAGCAGTGACCCGCAGCGGGGGGCCTCTACGCAGTATTTT.

The chain links TRBV4-2 to TRBJ2-7; 7 positions match TRBD2. The V gene end was trimmed by 1 base and the J gene end by 5 bases; junction bases not matched to a gene: 8. This CDR3 spans 15 amino acids. Germline lookup yields CDR1 LGHNA and CDR2 YNFKEQ. CDR3 bases: TGTGCCAGCAGCCAAGGGGCTAGCGGAAAGGACGAGCAGTACTTC. Amino acids: CASSQGASGKDEQYF.